The source of this TCR beta chain is a study of blood T cells in healthy people across ages. Total RNA amounts of at least 5.5 micrograms were extracted per sample. It was with a sample-barcoded 5' primer and a J-beta primer mix that a second PCR of about 6 to 11 cycles was run. Paired-end reads containing CDR3 totaled no fewer than 2.5 million for each sample. TCRdb independently ran MiXCR on the 5' RACE reads; one entry per CDR3 protein. Of 1 million or so distinct CDR3 sequences listed, about 23% are singletons. In addition, the sample was reused for a study of T cells of mothers and their children.

The origin of this receptor is a girl aged 2-10 years in good health. The sample comprised blood.

CDR3 nucleotide sequence: TGTGCCAGTACCGGGGGAACGTATGGCGCACATACGCAGTATTTT. It encodes CASTGGTYGAHTQYF. V and J are TRBV19 and TRBJ2-3; D perhaps matches TRBD2 (6 bases). Trimming pared 7 bases from V and 7 bases from J, leaving 21 bases between. The CDR3 runs to 15 residues. The germline V gene has CDR1 LNHDA and CDR2 SQIVND (reference sequence). Filled out from reference TRBV19 and TRBJ2-3, the complete variable domain reads DGGITQSPKYLFRKEGQNVTLSCEQNLNHDAMYWYRQDPGQGLRLIYYSQIVNDFQKGDIAEGYSVSREKKESFPLTVTSAQKNPTAFYLCASTGGTYGAHTQYFGPGTRLTVL.